Sequencing of this T cell receptor (beta chain) was carried out in a study of blood T cell repertoires in COVID-19. Overall study context: Acute-phase and convalescent COVID-19 samples originated in the United States, Italy and Spain. PBMCs, B-cell-depleted T cells, or T cells were the source of the cDNA or gDNA that made up the material.

Per the germline V gene, CDR1 is MGHRA and CDR2 is YSYEKL. The CDR3 length is 19 residues. V lost 2 bases and J lost 6, with 29 bases in between. This clone was observed a single time. In the authors' methods: Researchers report that nucleated cell counts were estimated from reference gene primer amplification. Sequencing used immunoSEQ multiplex PCR; TCRdb keeps in-frame clones, though not all of them. D and trimming come from the DNA, and the V and J calls and clone size come from that table. The sample consists of 90,000 to 120,000 clones, around 84% of them appearing once. The chain links TRBV4-1 to TRBJ2-7; D perhaps matches TRBD2 (6 bases). This clonotype was obtained from a human donor in a cohort sampled during active COVID-19. Sequences were obtained from peripheral blood. CDR3 loop: CASSQWTARVDSGVSEQYF. As DNA, the CDR3 is TGCGCCAGCAGCCAATGGACGGCCCGGGTTGATTCGGGAGTCAGCGAGCAGTACTTC.